These 28 T cell receptor beta chains share one sample of origin, sequenced in a study of vaccination and CD4 T cells after COVID-19. Treatment reported: approximately nine-day PBMC culture with coronavirus spike peptide pools or control peptides (ViraFEST assay). For these receptors, no antigen is known. With the Oncomine TCR Beta short-read assay, DNA from cultured CD4+ T cells was sequenced. TCRdb called the PCR reads again in MiXCR, with one record for every CDR3 protein. The repertoire holds 10,000 to 15,000 distinct CDR3 sequences, 50% seen once, with roughly 12% in the top ten. The specimen sequenced was CD4+ T cells from blood, cultured in vitro. Receptor source: a human donor who had recovered from COVID-19.

The DNA of the CDR3 is TGCAGCGTCGCTGCCGGGACAGACTACGAGCAGTACTTC. Its translation: CSVAAGTDYEQYF. This chain connects TRBV29-1 to TRBJ2-7; 7 bases map to TRBD1. This CDR3 is built from 13 residues. V was pared by 6 bases and J by 3 bases, with 8 bases of the junction left unmatched. Germline CDR1 and CDR2: SQVTM and ANQGSEA.

This clonotype occurred a few times. The chain recombines TRBV6-1 with TRBJ1-5; no reliable D call. From germline, CDR1 is MNHNS and CDR2 SASEGT. This CDR3 has 12 amino acids. The V and J ends lost 8 bases and 11 bases respectively, with 16 bases between them. In DNA form, the CDR3 reads TGTGCCAGCGGACTAGCGGAGCGAGCCCAGCATTTT. It codes for CASGLAERAQHF.

The chain has TRBV6-1 and TRBJ2-5, with D tentatively TRBD1 or TRBD2 (6 bases each). CDR1 is MNHNS, CDR2 SASEGT, per germline. The V gene lost 8 bases and the J gene lost 2 bases, with 12 bases spanning the gap. The CDR3 loop spans 13 amino acids. The CDR3 DNA is TGTGCCAGCGCGGGACACTTACAAGAGACCCAGTACTTC. Protein sequence: CASAGHLQETQYF.

This chain uses TRBV19 with TRBJ2-3, with D hard to call. Germline V gives CDR1 LNHDA, CDR2 SQIVND (reference sequence). Between the trimmed V and J ends, which lost 7 bases and 1 base, there was a span of 15 bases. This CDR3 has 15 amino acids. This chain's CDR3 is CASTLLNGGTDTQYF. As DNA, the CDR3 is TGTGCCAGTACCCTCCTCAATGGGGGCACAGATACGCAGTATTTT.

This chain uses TRBV30 with TRBJ1-6; D is possibly TRBD1 (5 bases). The CDR3 contains 14 residues. V lost 4 bases, J lost 9 bases, and 16 bases lay in between. Germline V lookup: CDR1 GTSNPN, CDR2 SVGIG (reference sequence). CDR3 nucleotides: TGTGCCTGGACCCGGGACCTAGGAATTTCACCCCTCCACTTT. It encodes CAWTRDLGISPLHF.

The chain has TRBV5-4 and TRBJ2-5; 11 bases are shared with TRBD2. The CDR3 is made up of 15 amino acids. V was clipped by 4 bases and J by 4 bases; unmatched bases: 6. Germline V gene sequence: CDR1 SGHNT, CDR2 YYREEE (reference sequence). The CDR3 DNA reads TGTGCCAGCAGCCCGACTAGCGGGGAGGTAGAGACCCAGTACTTC. Encoded protein: CASSPTSGEVETQYF.

This clonotype is a singleton in its sample. The chain joins TRBV5-1 to TRBJ2-5; the match to TRBD2 covers 9 bases. V shed 4 bases, J shed 2 bases, and the junction held 6 bases outside the gene matches. The CDR3 has 15 amino acids. CDR1 and CDR2 (germline): SGHRS, YFSETQ. The chain's CDR3 is CASSPMSGGQETQYF. CDR3 DNA: TGCGCCAGCAGCCCCATGAGCGGGGGGCAAGAGACCCAGTACTTC. Using reference TRBV5-1 and TRBJ2-5 for the parts outside the CDR3, the full variable domain is KAGVTQTPRYLIKTRGQQVTLSCSPISGHRSVSWYQQTPGQGLQFLFEYFSETQRNKGNFPGRFSGRQFSNSRSEMNVSTLELGDSALYLCASSPMSGGQETQYFGPGTRLLVL.

V gene TRBV10-3 combines with J gene TRBJ1-6; D gene ambiguous. Germline V gives CDR1 ENHRY, CDR2 SYGVKD. The CDR3 is 16 residues long. V was cut by 2 bases and J by 6 bases, with 14 bases left in between. The CDR3 bases are TGTGCCATCAGTGAGGGGTCAGCTCTAGCTAATTCACCCCTCCACTTT. It is translated as CAISEGSALANSPLHF.

This clonotype showed up just a few times. The chain joins TRBV7-2 to TRBJ2-3; TRBD2 agrees at 15 bases. The CDR3 consists of 13 residues. Looked up from germline, CDR1 is SGHTA and CDR2 is FQGNSA. V lost 5 bases, J lost 14 bases, and 5 bases stayed unmatched. CDR3 loop: CASSRRTSGGGYF. Written as DNA, the CDR3 is TGTGCCAGCAGCCGTCGGACTAGCGGGGGGGGGTATTTT.

A few counts support this clonotype. The chain is built from TRBV6-1 and TRBJ1-1; D unresolved. In germline, CDR1 is MNHNS, CDR2 SASEGT. CDR3 length equals 14 residues. V was trimmed by 7 bases and J by 2 bases, leaving 14 bases between them. CDR3 loop: CASTQIGPNTEAFF. CDR3 bases: TGTGCCAGCACCCAGATAGGGCCCAACACTGAAGCTTTCTTT.

This clonotype has just a few counts. The chain is built from TRBV6-5 and TRBJ2-3; D is unresolved. The length of the CDR3 is 15 residues. Deletions cut 0 bases from V and 0 bases from J, with 7 bases between. Germline V gives CDR1 MNHEY, CDR2 SVGAGI. In DNA form, the CDR3 reads TGTGCCAGCAGTTACTCGAGTCCCAGCACAGATACGCAGTATTTT. Amino acids: CASSYSSPSTDTQYF.

This clonotype was detected a few times. The V call is TRBV30, the J call TRBJ2-5; a weak D match, TRBD1 (6 bases). The CDR3 contains 11 residues. The V end was cut by 3 bases, the J end by 5 bases, with 7 bases between. Germline lookup yields CDR1 GTSNPN and CDR2 SVGIG (reference sequence). In DNA form, the CDR3 reads TGTGCCTGGAGCAGGGGTGAGACCCAGTACTTC. Encoded protein: CAWSRGETQYF.

This clonotype came up a few times. This chain connects TRBV7-9 to TRBJ1-1; perhaps TRBD1 as D (6 bases). Germline CDR1 and CDR2: SEHNR and FQNEAQ (reference sequence). The ends were cut back, 4 bases at V and 3 bases at J, with 9 bases in the middle. The CDR3 spans 13 residues. CDR3: CASSYRQDTEAFF. CDR3 bases: TGTGCCAGCAGCTACAGACAGGACACTGAAGCTTTCTTT.

This clonotype was counted only a few times. This chain connects TRBV7-9 to TRBJ1-1; D may be TRBD1 (6 bases). This CDR3 has 13 residues. V dropped 1 base and J dropped 4 bases, with 7 bases sitting between them. The germline gives CDR1 SEHNR, CDR2 FQNEAQ (reference sequence). CDR3 protein: CASSLGGATEAFF. CDR3 DNA: TGTGCCAGCAGCTTAGGGGGGGCCACTGAAGCTTTCTTT.

The chain is built from TRBV7-9 and TRBJ2-1; TRBD2 matches 11 bases. The V and J ends lost 5 bases and 1 base, in that order; junction bases with no gene match: 10. The CDR3 has 18 amino acids. From germline, CDR1 is SEHNR and CDR2 FQNEAQ (reference sequence). Here the CDR3 reads CASSPRASGGPSYNEQFF. Written as DNA, the CDR3 is TGTGCCAGCAGCCCAAGGGCTAGCGGGGGGCCTTCCTACAATGAGCAGTTCTTC.

The rearrangement uses TRBV6-2 or TRBV6-3 and TRBJ1-5; D is unclear. V lost 6 bases to trimming and J lost 4 bases, with 19 bases between them. Looked up from germline, CDR1 is MNHEY and CDR2 is SVGEGT. The CDR3 runs 16 residues. The CDR3 loop reads CASSPQEWEVNQPQHF. CDR3 nucleotides: TGTGCCAGCAGCCCGCAAGAGTGGGAAGTTAATCAGCCCCAGCATTTT.

The chain joins TRBV5-1 to TRBJ1-2, with a weak D call TRBD1 (5 bases). Between the trimmed V and J ends, which lost 4 bases and 4 bases, there was a span of 17 bases. The length of the CDR3 is 15 residues. Germline assignment: CDR1 SGHRS and CDR2 YFSETQ. The CDR3 loop reads CASSLGDLGLYGYTF. In nucleotides, the CDR3 is TGCGCCAGCAGCCTGGGGGATCTTGGTCTCTATGGCTACACCTTC.

The chain carries TRBV19 and TRBJ2-5; 8 bases agree with TRBD1. Germline trimming cut 7 bases from V and 5 bases from J; bases unmatched to any gene: 6. In germline, CDR1 is LNHDA, CDR2 SQIVND (reference sequence). CDR3 length: 13 amino acids. The CDR3 nucleotides read TGTGCCAGTACCCCGACAGGGGAGGAGACCCAGTACTTC. It codes for CASTPTGEETQYF.

This clonotype was seen only a few times. J is TRBJ2-3 and V is TRBV15; 7 nucleotides line up with TRBD2. J gave up 0 bases and V 0 bases, and 6 bases lay outside the gene matches. The CDR3 covers 17 residues. The germline gives CDR1 LNHNV, CDR2 YYDKDF (reference sequence). The CDR3 DNA reads TGTGCCACCAGCAGAGATTTTAGCGGGCCTAGCACAGATACGCAGTATTTT. Its protein is CATSRDFSGPSTDTQYF. Full variable domain (missing parts from reference TRBV15 and TRBJ2-3): DAMVIQNPRYQVTQFGKPVTLSCSQTLNHNVMYWYQQKSSQAPKLLFHYYDKDFNNEADTPDNFQSRRPNTSFCFLDIRSPGLGDTAMYLCATSRDFSGPSTDTQYFGPGTRLTVL.

This clonotype has a single count. The chain is built from TRBV19 and TRBJ2-3; D unresolved. The germline V gene has CDR1 LNHDA and CDR2 SQIVND (reference sequence). The CDR3 consists of 15 residues. Deletions cut 2 bases from V and 3 bases from J, with 12 bases between. The CDR3 DNA reads as TGTGCCAGTAGTATATCACAGTGGGGAACAGATACGCAGTATTTT. Translating gives CASSISQWGTDTQYF.

Only one count was recorded for this clonotype. The chain is built from TRBV4-1 and TRBJ2-3; 8 positions agree with TRBD1. The V gene's germline CDR1 is MGHRA and CDR2 YSYEKL. J lost 6 bases, V lost 0 bases, and 8 bases had no gene match. The CDR3 covers 16 residues. CDR3 nucleotides: TGCGCCAGCAGCCAAGATCCCGGACAGGGATGGGATACGCAGTATTTT. Translation: CASSQDPGQGWDTQYF.

The genes are TRBV27 and TRBJ1-2, with TRBD1 identical over 7 bases. The CDR3 has 14 residues. Germline CDR1 and CDR2: MNHEY and SMNVEV (reference sequence). The V gene end was trimmed by 5 bases and the J gene end by 4 bases; junction bases not matched to a gene: 7. CDR3 loop: CASSPAPGGYGYTF. CDR3 DNA: TGTGCCAGCAGTCCTGCACCAGGGGGCTATGGCTACACCTTC.

The V call is TRBV6-5, the J call TRBJ1-2; 9 nucleotides agree with TRBD1. The J segment lost 7 bases and the V segment lost 4 bases, leaving 7 bases of the junction unmatched. This CDR3 region has 14 residues. Looked up from germline, CDR1 is MNHEY and CDR2 is SVGAGI. The CDR3, as DNA: TGTGCCAGCAGTTGGGGGGACAGGGTTGGTGGCTACACCTTC. Amino acids: CASSWGDRVGGYTF.

The rearrangement links TRBV12-3 or TRBV12-4 to TRBJ1-5; unclear D gene. Between the trimmed V and J ends, which lost 3 bases and 2 bases, there was a span of 11 bases. This CDR3 has 15 amino acids. CDR3 DNA: TGTGCCAGCAGTTTGGGCGGCCTGGGCAATCAGCCCCAGCATTTT. This sequence encodes CASSLGGLGNQPQHF.

The chain couples TRBV12-3 or TRBV12-4 to TRBJ2-3, with 12 bases identical to TRBD2. The J segment lost 4 bases and the V segment lost 6 bases, leaving 5 bases of the junction unmatched. CDR3 size: 15 residues. The CDR3 nucleotides read TGTGCCAGCAGGCTTTCTAGCGGGGGGGCAGATACGCAGTATTTT. Its protein product is CASRLSSGGADTQYF.

The chain couples TRBV30 to TRBJ1-2; D not resolved. The CDR3 loop spans 14 amino acids. V was shortened by 6 bases and J by 8 bases, with 22 bases between the two germline ends. Germline lookup yields CDR1 GTSNPN and CDR2 SVGIG (reference sequence). The DNA for the CDR3 is TGTGCCTGTACCAGCGCGCTTACCGTAGTCGGCTACACCTTC. Its translation: CACTSALTVVGYTF.

This clonotype was counted between two and nine times. The V and J genes are TRBV5-6 and TRBJ1-2; 10 bases fit TRBD1. The germline V gene encodes CDR1 SGHDT and CDR2 YYEEEE. This CDR3 is built from 12 residues. Germline trimming cut 7 bases from V and 6 bases from J; bases unmatched to any gene: 3. The CDR3 DNA follows: TGTGCCAGCGGGACAGGGGTAAATGGCTACACCTTC. Translated, it gives CASGTGVNGYTF.

The J gene is TRBJ1-5, the V gene TRBV10-2; D gene ambiguous. Germline V gene lookup returns CDR1 WSHSY and CDR2 SAAADI. There are 16 residues in the CDR3. V lost 0 bases, J lost 0 bases, and 9 bases lay in between. Here the CDR3 DNA reads TGCGCCAGCAGTGAGTCGGCAAGAAATAGCAATCAGCCCCAGCATTTT. Encoded protein: CASSESARNSNQPQHF.